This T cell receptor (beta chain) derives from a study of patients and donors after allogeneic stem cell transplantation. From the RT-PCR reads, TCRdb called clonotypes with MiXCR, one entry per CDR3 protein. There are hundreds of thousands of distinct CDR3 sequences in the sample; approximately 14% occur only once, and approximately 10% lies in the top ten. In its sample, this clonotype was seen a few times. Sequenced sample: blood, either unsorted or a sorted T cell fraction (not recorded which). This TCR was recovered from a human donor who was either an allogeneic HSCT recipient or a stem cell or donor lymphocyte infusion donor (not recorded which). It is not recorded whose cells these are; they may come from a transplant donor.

Here the CDR3 DNA reads TGCAGTGGGACAGGGGGCGCTTCCCCAGATACGCAGTATTTT. Protein product: CSGTGGASPDTQYF. The chain joins TRBV20-1 to TRBJ2-3; TRBD1 matches at 11 bases. Germline CDR1 DFQATT, CDR2 SNEGSKA (reference sequence). Trimming removed 7 bases from V and 4 bases from J; junction bases left unmatched: 7. The CDR3 is 14 amino acids.